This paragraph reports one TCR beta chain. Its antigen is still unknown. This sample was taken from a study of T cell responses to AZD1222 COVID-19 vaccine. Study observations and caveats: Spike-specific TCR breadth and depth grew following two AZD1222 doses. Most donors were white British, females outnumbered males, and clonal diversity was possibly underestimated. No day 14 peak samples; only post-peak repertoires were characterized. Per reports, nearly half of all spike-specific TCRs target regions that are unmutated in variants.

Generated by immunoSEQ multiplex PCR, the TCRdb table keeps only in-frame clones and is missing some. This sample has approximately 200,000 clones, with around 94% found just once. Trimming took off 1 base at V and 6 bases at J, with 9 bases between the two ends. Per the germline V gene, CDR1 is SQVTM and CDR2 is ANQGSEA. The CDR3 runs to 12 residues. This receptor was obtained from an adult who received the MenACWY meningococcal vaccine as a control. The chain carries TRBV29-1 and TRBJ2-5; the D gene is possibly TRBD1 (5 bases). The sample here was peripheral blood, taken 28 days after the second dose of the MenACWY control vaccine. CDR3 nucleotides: TGCAGCGTTGAAGCCAGGGCGAAGACCCAGTACTTC. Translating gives CSVEARAKTQYF.